The 5 T cell receptor beta chains reported below all come from one sample, sequenced in a study of cytomegalovirus exposure and HLA in healthy donors. Researchers ran the PCR with 60 Vbeta and 13 Jbeta primers. Sequencing used immunoSEQ multiplex PCR; TCRdb keeps in-frame clones, though not all of them. The profile shows roughly 180,000 clones, roughly 9.4% of them singletons. Sequencing used PBMCs. All receptors derive from a woman aged 30 to 39 in good health and CMV-seropositive.

This clone turned up a few times. The J gene is TRBJ2-6, the V gene TRBV6-1, with 11 nucleotides matching TRBD2. The junction had 6 bases not matched to a gene; V was cut back by 3 bases and J by 2 bases. CDR1 and CDR2 (germline): MNHNS, SASEGT. The CDR3 consists of 18 residues. CDR3 sequence reads: CASSDGASGRTGANVLTF. DNA of the CDR3: TGTGCCAGCAGTGACGGGGCTAGCGGGAGGACTGGGGCCAACGTCCTGACTTTC.

Only a few counts were recorded for this clone. This chain connects TRBV25-1 to TRBJ2-7; D perhaps matches TRBD1 (6 bases). Trimming stripped 1 base from V and 0 bases from J, with 16 bases between. Germline V gene sequence: CDR1 MGHDK, CDR2 SYGVNS. The CDR3 contains 17 residues. The CDR3 DNA reads TGTGCCAGCAGTGAATTTGGTGTCGGGACAAACTCCTACGAGCAGTACTTC. Translation: CASSEFGVGTNSYEQYF.

The V call is TRBV7-8, the J call TRBJ2-7; maybe TRBD2 (6 bases). This CDR3 region has 13 residues. CDR1 SGHVS and CDR2 FQNEAQ come from the germline V gene. The V gene lost 5 bases and the J gene lost 2 bases, with 10 bases spanning the gap. CDR3 amino acids: CASSVGGTYEQYF. CDR3 in DNA: TGTGCCAGCAGCGTTGGGGGGACCTACGAGCAGTACTTC. The whole variable domain, remainder taken from reference TRBV7-8 and TRBJ2-7, is GAGVSQSPRYKVAKRGQDVALRCDPISGHVSLFWYQQALGQGPEFLTYFQNEAQLDKSGLPSDRFFAERPEGSVSTLKIQRTQQEDSAVYLCASSVGGTYEQYFGPGTRLTVT.

This clone was observed a few times. V usage is TRBV19 and J usage is TRBJ2-5; TRBD1 matches at 7 bases. V lost 5 bases and J lost 4; bases outside the gene matches: 10. Germline-derived CDR1 and CDR2 are LNHDA and SQIVND (reference sequence). The CDR3 loop spans 15 amino acids. The CDR3 DNA reads as TGTGCCAGTAGTTCAGGGGGTTTAGGGGGAGAGACCCAGTACTTC. It is translated as CASSSGGLGGETQYF.

This clone was picked up a small number of times. The chain joins TRBV6-5 to TRBJ2-7; 12 bases agree with TRBD1. CDR3 size: 16 residues. With V trimmed by 1 base and J by 1 base, 2 bases remained unmatched. Per the germline V gene, CDR1 is MNHEY and CDR2 is SVGAGI. DNA of the CDR3: TGTGCCAGCAGTTACTGGGGACAGGGGGCGTCCTACGAGCAGTACTTC. This sequence encodes CASSYWGQGASYEQYF.